Listed below are T cell receptor beta chains from one sample, sequenced in a study of blood T cells in healthy people across ages. MiXCR, applied by TCRdb to the 5' RACE reads, yields one record per CDR3 protein. The table has under 850,000 distinct CDR3 sequences, 36% seen once. The specimen was blood. These receptors were taken from a man younger than 30 in good health. Both conserved end residues are part of each CDR3. D genes are given only for firm matches. Not every row has a clone size; where given, it reads once, few, many or a size class.

clone_size j_call d_call cdr3_length v_call cdr3_aa cdr3_nt
- TRBJ2-1 TRBD1 13 TRBV7-2 CASSPGGRNEQFF TGTGCCAGCAGCCCAGGGGGAAGAAATGAGCAGTTCTTC
few TRBJ2-3 TRBD2 16 TRBV15 CATSRGLAGRMDTQYF TGTGCCACCAGCAGGGGACTAGCGGGGCGTATGGATACGCAGTATTTT
few TRBJ2-1 - 15 TRBV12-3/TRBV12-4 CASSRGQFSYNEQFF TGTGCCAGCAGTCGAGGACAGTTCTCCTACAATGAGCAGTTCTTC
many TRBJ2-7 - 15 TRBV7-2 CASSPLVVVSYEQYF TGTGCCAGCAGCCCGCTAGTGGTCGTGAGCTACGAGCAGTACTTC
many TRBJ1-1 - 14 TRBV5-1 CASSLGARNTEAFF TGCGCCAGCAGCTTGGGAGCTAGGAACACTGAAGCTTTCTTT
- TRBJ2-3 - 16 TRBV5-6 CASSLVGWQDTDTQYF TGTGCCAGCAGCTTGGTGGGCTGGCAGGACACAGATACGCAGTATTTT
few TRBJ1-1 TRBD1 13 TRBV10-3 CAISEYRQGEAFF TGTGCCATCAGTGAATACAGACAGGGTGAAGCTTTCTTT
many TRBJ2-7 - 14 TRBV6-6 CASSYDTGAYEQYF TGTGCCAGCAGTTACGACACAGGAGCCTACGAGCAGTACTTC
many TRBJ1-2 TRBD1 16 TRBV10-3 CAISDHRDSGWDGYTF TGTGCCATCAGTGATCACCGGGACAGCGGGTGGGATGGCTACACCTTC
many TRBJ2-3 TRBD2 16 TRBV5-1 CASSSGLAGSTDTQYF TGTGCCAGCAGCTCGGGACTAGCGGGTAGCACAGATACGCAGTATTTT
- TRBJ2-7 TRBD1 11 TRBV6-1 CASGGQSKQYF TGTGCCAGCGGGGGACAGTCGAAGCAGTACTTC
few TRBJ2-7 TRBD2 18 TRBV3-1 CASSPRGASGGSYNEQYF TGTGCCAGCAGCCCCCGTGGGGCAAGCGGGGGGTCCTACAATGAGCAGTACTTC
- TRBJ2-7 TRBD1 17 TRBV27 CASSLSRGQGARGEQYF TGTGCCAGCAGTTTATCGAGGGGACAGGGGGCTCGGGGTGAGCAGTACTTC
- TRBJ2-5 - 12 TRBV10-3 CAIGENLGTQYF TGTGCCATCGGGGAGAACTTGGGGACCCAGTACTTC
few TRBJ2-7 TRBD1 15 TRBV27 CASSPPGTGYNEQYF TGTGCCAGCAGTCCCCCCGGGACAGGGTATAACGAGCAGTACTTC
many TRBJ2-6 - 16 TRBV7-9 CASSYGIDSGANVLTF TGTGCCAGCAGTTACGGGATAGACTCTGGGGCCAACGTCCTGACTTTC
- TRBJ2-7 - 13 TRBV7-2 CASSRTVTYEQYF TGTGCCAGCAGCAGGACAGTGACCTACGAGCAGTACTTC
- TRBJ2-3 - 11 TRBV6-2/TRBV6-3 CASSWEGDGYF TGTGCCAGCAGTTGGGAGGGGGACGGGTATTTT
- TRBJ2-1 - 15 TRBV24-1 CATSDSSHRDNEQFF TGTGCCACCAGTGATTCGTCGCACAGGGACAATGAGCAGTTCTTC
- TRBJ2-3 - 16 TRBV7-9 CARSPRPKVGTDTQYF TGTGCCCGCAGCCCCCGCCCCAAGGTCGGCACAGATACGCAGTATTTT
few TRBJ2-3 TRBD1 14 TRBV28 CASSRQGITDTQYF TGTGCCAGCAGTAGACAGGGGATCACAGATACGCAGTATTTT
- TRBJ2-5 - 15 TRBV10-3 CAISDGRGARETQYF TGTGCCATCAGCGACGGTCGGGGGGCGCGGGAGACCCAGTACTTC
- TRBJ2-3 - 16 TRBV6-6 CASTYRAAGMTDTQYF TGTGCCAGCACCTACCGGGCGGCAGGGATGACAGATACGCAGTATTTT
- TRBJ1-1 - 14 TRBV5-5 CASSLRGARSEAFF TGTGCCAGCAGCTTGCGGGGGGCGCGCTCTGAAGCTTTCTTT
- TRBJ2-2 TRBD1 14 TRBV20-1 CSAKGTGGTGELFF TGCAGTGCTAAGGGGACAGGGGGAACCGGGGAGCTGTTTTTT
- TRBJ1-4 TRBD1 14 TRBV7-2 CASSFDRDSEKLFF TGTGCCAGCAGCTTCGACAGGGATAGTGAAAAACTGTTTTTT
once TRBJ1-6 TRBD1 15 TRBV2 CASSERGQYNSPLHF TGTGCCAGCAGTGAAAGGGGACAGTATAATTCACCCCTCCACTTT
- TRBJ1-5 - 14 TRBV2 CASSGQVGNQPQHF TGTGCCAGCAGTGGGCAGGTAGGAAATCAGCCCCAGCATTTT
- TRBJ2-5 TRBD2 17 TRBV6-5 CASSYRLAGGRQETQYF TGTGCCAGCAGTTACCGACTAGCGGGGGGGCGACAAGAGACCCAGTACTTC
- TRBJ1-4 TRBD1 16 TRBV6-2/TRBV6-3 CASSYPLGGTGEKLFF TGTGCCAGCAGCTATCCACTCGGCGGGACAGGGGAAAAACTGTTTTTT
few TRBJ2-3 TRBD2 18 TRBV20-1 CSARVGSGGASSTDTQYF TGCAGTGCTAGAGTGGGGAGCGGGGGGGCCTCTAGCACAGATACGCAGTATTTT
- TRBJ2-3 TRBD1 15 TRBV7-9 CASSSRQGRTDTQYF TGTGCCAGCAGCTCACGACAGGGTAGGACAGATACGCAGTATTTT
- TRBJ2-7 TRBD1 14 TRBV2 CASSGQGNSYEQYF TGTGCCAGCAGCGGACAGGGAAACTCCTACGAGCAGTACTTC
- TRBJ2-5 - 13 TRBV12-3/TRBV12-4 CASSTDHKETQYF TGTGCCAGCAGCACGGACCACAAAGAGACCCAGTACTTC
- TRBJ1-2 - 14 TRBV7-9 CASSLVGINYGYTF TGTGCCAGCAGCTTAGTGGGGATTAACTATGGCTACACCTTC
few TRBJ2-1 - 16 TRBV6-5 CASSYSGRSFEDEQFF TGTGCCAGCAGTTACTCAGGGAGGTCCTTCGAGGATGAGCAGTTCTTC
many TRBJ1-2 TRBD1 14 TRBV6-2/TRBV6-3 CASSSGQGDYGYTF TGTGCCAGCAGCTCGGGACAGGGCGACTATGGCTACACCTTC
- TRBJ2-3 - 16 TRBV2 CASSVTGAISTDTQYF TGTGCCAGCAGTGTGACGGGGGCTATAAGCACAGATACGCAGTATTTT
many TRBJ2-1 - 17 TRBV20-1 CSASGATGPSSYNEQFF TGCAGTGCTAGCGGTGCCACAGGTCCAAGCTCCTACAATGAGCAGTTCTTC
- TRBJ2-3 TRBD2 14 TRBV4-2 CASSLGSGRDTQYF TGTGCCAGCAGCCTTGGTAGCGGGAGAGATACGCAGTATTTT
few TRBJ1-5 - 16 TRBV7-2 CASSLAGSSRGQPQHF TGTGCCAGCAGCCTGGCAGGGTCGTCGCGAGGACAGCCGCAGCATTTT
- TRBJ2-7 - 11 TRBV5-1 CAGTDSYEQYF TGCGCCGGCACCGATTCCTACGAGCAGTACTTC
- TRBJ2-7 TRBD2 12 TRBV29-1 CSVAGALGEQYF TGCAGCGTAGCGGGAGCCCTTGGCGAGCAGTACTTC
- TRBJ2-1 - 15 TRBV7-8 CASSLVRGAYNEQFF TGTGCCAGCAGCTTAGTACGGGGGGCGTACAATGAGCAGTTCTTC
once TRBJ2-1 - 15 TRBV27 CASSPRGAMNNEQSF TGTGCCAGCAGTCCCCGCGGGGCCATGAACAATGAGCAGTCCTTC